A selection of T cell receptor beta chains follows, all from one sample in a study of identical twins. TCRdb used MiXCR to reprocess the 5' RACE reads, holding one entry per CDR3 protein. The sample yields 510,000 or so distinct CDR3 sequences, about 16% seen once. The same sample was also used in a study of yellow fever vaccine responses in identical twins.

The sample taken for sequencing was CD4+ T cells sorted from blood. The receptors originated from a woman aged 18-35 years in good health. Each CDR3 is given with its conserved first and last residue. The D gene is left open where the match is weak. A row's size may be missing; if present it is once, few, many or a size class.

J gene,D gene,clone size,V gene,CDR3 length,CDR3 protein,CDR3 DNA
TRBJ2-1,TRBD2,many,TRBV4-1,20,CASSQANLAGGLSSYNEQFF,TGCGCCAGCAGCCAAGCGAACCTAGCGGGAGGCCTAAGCTCCTACAATGAGCAGTTCTTC
TRBJ2-7,TRBD2,.,TRBV12-3/TRBV12-4,13,CASSWGGPAEQYF,TGTGCCAGCAGTTGGGGGGGACCGGCCGAGCAGTACTTC
TRBJ2-3,TRBD2,.,TRBV6-4,17,CASSALPGLASPDTQYF,TGTGCCAGCAGTGCCCTCCCGGGACTAGCTTCCCCAGATACGCAGTATTTT
TRBJ2-1,.,.,TRBV27,13,CASSLSHPNEQFF,TGTGCCAGCAGTTTATCCCACCCCAATGAGCAGTTCTTC
TRBJ2-1,TRBD2,once,TRBV14,15,CASSQDNWGLAEQFF,TGTGCCAGCAGCCAAGATAATTGGGGACTAGCGGAGCAGTTCTTC
TRBJ2-3,TRBD2,few,TRBV6-5,17,CASRLPTSGRARDTQYF,TGTGCCAGCAGATTACCCACTAGCGGGAGGGCCAGAGATACGCAGTATTTT
TRBJ1-2,.,.,TRBV28,12,CASKDGSYGYTF,TGTGCCAGCAAAGACGGGAGCTATGGCTACACCTTC
TRBJ2-5,.,.,TRBV20-1,13,CSALGAGAETQYF,TGCAGTGCTCTGGGGGCGGGGGCAGAGACCCAGTACTTC
TRBJ2-2,.,.,TRBV28,15,CASSPTDRNTGELFF,TGTGCCAGCAGTCCAACGGACCGGAACACCGGGGAGCTGTTTTTT
TRBJ2-3,.,few,TRBV20-1,15,CSARDYGLTKDTQYF,TGCAGTGCTAGAGATTACGGGCTTACCAAAGATACGCAGTATTTT
TRBJ2-1,.,few,TRBV20-1,16,CSASGGEGRLFDEQFF,TGCAGTGCTAGCGGGGGAGAGGGTCGGTTGTTCGATGAGCAGTTCTTC
TRBJ2-3,.,.,TRBV5-5,16,CASAYQAGRSTDTQYF,TGTGCCAGCGCATACCAAGCGGGCAGAAGCACAGATACGCAGTATTTT
TRBJ2-1,.,.,TRBV5-1,13,CASSGQTGNEQFF,TGCGCCAGCAGCGGCCAGACAGGCAATGAGCAGTTCTTC
TRBJ2-1,.,.,TRBV5-1,15,CASSPSGQSPHEQFF,TGCGCCAGCAGCCCGTCGGGCCAGTCGCCCCATGAGCAGTTCTTC
TRBJ1-1,.,few,TRBV10-3,14,CAIATRGMNTEAFF,TGTGCCATAGCCACGAGGGGCATGAACACTGAAGCTTTCTTT
TRBJ2-5,TRBD2,.,TRBV18,14,CASSGLAGREIQYF,TGTGCCAGCTCCGGACTAGCGGGGCGAGAGATCCAGTACTTC
TRBJ1-5,TRBD1,.,TRBV6-2/TRBV6-3,15,CASSYYAGGSQPQHF,TGTGCCAGCAGTTATTATGCAGGGGGCAGTCAGCCCCAGCATTTT
TRBJ2-4,.,.,TRBV3-1,17,CASSQGGGAVAKNIQYF,TGTGCCAGCAGCCAAGGAGGGGGTGCGGTAGCCAAAAACATTCAGTACTTC
TRBJ2-5,.,.,TRBV12-3/TRBV12-4,21,CASSFGDHWGSLPGKQETQYF,TGTGCCAGCAGTTTTGGTGATCATTGGGGCTCTCTTCCGGGAAAGCAAGAGACCCAGTACTTC
TRBJ2-2,.,few,TRBV6-1,15,CASSEQGRYTGELFF,TGTGCCAGCAGTGAACAGGGCCGGTACACCGGGGAGCTGTTTTTT
TRBJ1-5,TRBD1,.,TRBV7-2,14,CASSSSTGGQPQHF,TGTGCCAGCAGCTCGTCGACAGGGGGCCAGCCCCAGCATTTT
TRBJ1-5,TRBD1,few,TRBV6-1,16,CASIPAGGNSNQPQHF,TGTGCCAGCATCCCGGCAGGGGGGAATAGCAATCAGCCCCAGCATTTT
TRBJ2-2,.,few,TRBV7-8,14,CASSLQRVGGELFF,TGTGCCAGCAGCCTACAAAGGGTCGGCGGGGAGCTGTTTTTT
TRBJ2-2,.,.,TRBV19,16,CASSVTPTRFTGELFF,TGTGCCAGTAGTGTCACCCCAACTAGATTCACCGGGGAGCTGTTTTTT
TRBJ2-7,.,.,TRBV7-8,14,CASSLERFGDEQYF,TGTGCCAGCAGCTTGGAACGGTTCGGGGACGAGCAGTACTTC
TRBJ2-2,.,few,TRBV28,15,CASSLYRVGTGELFF,TGTGCCAGCAGTTTATACAGGGTGGGGACCGGGGAGCTGTTTTTT
TRBJ2-7,TRBD1,once,TRBV5-1,14,CASSRGQEHNEQYF,TGCGCCAGCAGCAGGGGACAGGAGCACAATGAGCAGTACTTC
TRBJ1-1,TRBD1,.,TRBV4-2,17,CASSQVLGQGMNTEAFF,TGTGCCAGCAGCCAAGTCCTGGGACAGGGTATGAACACTGAAGCTTTCTTT
TRBJ1-1,.,.,TRBV3-1,13,CASTPATHTEAFF,TGTGCCAGCACCCCGGCAACTCACACTGAAGCTTTCTTT
TRBJ1-3,.,.,TRBV12-3/TRBV12-4,11,CASRKINTIYF,TGTGCCAGCAGGAAGATAAACACCATATATTTT
TRBJ1-6,.,few,TRBV27,15,CASSRKTPNNSPLHF,TGTGCCAGCAGTCGAAAAACACCAAATAATTCACCCCTCCACTTT
TRBJ1-6,.,.,TRBV6-6,13,CASRVTYNSPLHF,TGTGCCAGCAGGGTAACCTATAATTCACCCCTCCACTTT
TRBJ2-1,.,few,TRBV24-1,16,CATSDLRGASYNEQFF,TGTGCCACCAGTGATTTGAGGGGAGCATCCTACAATGAGCAGTTCTTC
TRBJ2-5,TRBD2,few,TRBV18,15,CASSFSGGQEETQYF,TGTGCCAGCTCATTCAGCGGGGGGCAGGAAGAGACCCAGTACTTC
TRBJ2-7,.,many,TRBV12-3/TRBV12-4,12,CASSFSPVEQYF,TGTGCCAGCAGTTTTTCCCCGGTGGAGCAGTACTTC
TRBJ2-2,.,few,TRBV7-8,18,CASSSLGSELINTGELFF,TGTGCCAGCAGCTCACTTGGGTCGGAACTTATCAACACCGGGGAGCTGTTTTTT
TRBJ2-1,.,many,TRBV10-3,12,CAISDIRDEQFF,TGTGCCATCAGTGATATCAGGGATGAGCAGTTCTTC
TRBJ2-5,.,few,TRBV3-1,15,CASSQGRGDIETQYF,TGTGCCAGCAGCCAAGGAAGGGGGGATATCGAGACCCAGTACTTC
TRBJ2-1,.,few,TRBV12-3/TRBV12-4,15,CASNLAGRRYNEQFF,TGTGCCAGCAACCTGGCAGGGCGCCGCTACAATGAGCAGTTCTTC
TRBJ2-1,.,.,TRBV12-3/TRBV12-4,13,CASSSLGYNEQFF,TGTGCCAGCAGTTCGCTGGGGTACAATGAGCAGTTCTTC